This record looks at one TCR beta chain sequence and its context. The data are from a study of blood T cell repertoires in COVID-19. In the study overall: COVID-19 samples, acute and convalescent, were from the United States, Italy and Spain. The analysed material was cDNA or gDNA that came from T cells, B-cell-depleted T cells, or PBMCs.

Enrolled through a virtual design, the participants were between 18 and 89 years of age and came from around 25 US areas. Germline CDR1 is MNHEY and CDR2 is SMNVEV (reference sequence). The CDR3 totals 14 residues. Trimming removed 6 bases from V and 5 bases from J, with 15 bases in between. Methods used by the authors: Counts of nucleated cells, estimated from reference gene primer amplification, were obtained. Assay used: immunoSEQ multiplex PCR; TCRdb lists only in-frame clones, some missing. The DNA gave D and trimming, while V, J and clone size come from that table. Seen here are about 210,000 clones, 90% observed once, and the top ten hold approximately 1.1%.

The sequence came from a man aged 30-40 years who had recovered from COVID-19. Specimen: PBMCs or T cells enriched from blood (not recorded which). This rearrangement joins TRBV27 to TRBJ2-3; D is perhaps TRBD2 (5 bases). The CDR3 region is CASSLLGRRDTQYF. Here the CDR3 DNA reads TGTGCCAGCAGCCTACTTGGGAGACGAGATACGCAGTATTTT.